This T cell receptor beta chain was captured in a study of technical replicates of blood from a handful of donors. Sequenced by immunoSEQ multiplex PCR; TCRdb stores in-frame clones only, minus some. There are roughly 48,000 clones in the sample; roughly 90% occur only once, and about 3.9% lies in the top ten. Germline values: CDR1 GTSNPN, CDR2 SVGIG (reference sequence). This CDR3 has 13 residues. V was cut by 0 bases and J by 4 bases, with 9 bases left in between. On this clone itself: At the DNA level, this CDR3 is encoded by other sequences in the same sample as well.

The specimen sequenced was PBMCs. The chain couples TRBV30 to TRBJ1-1; the D gene is possibly TRBD1 (5 bases). This TCR came from a human donor in good health. Some clones in this sample may be carry-over from other donors' samples. CDR3 bases: TGTGCCTGGAGTGTGGGCGGGGGCACTGAAGCTTTCTTT. This translates into CAWSVGGGTEAFF.